This T cell receptor beta chain was profiled in a study of cytotoxic CD8 clonotypes in ibrutinib-treated CLL (dated by TCRdb to about 2021). For the study in its entirety: In this cohort, about 16 patients were treatment-naive and 11 to 12 were relapsed/refractory, while fewer than 18 had unmutated IGHV. Responses were partial in roughly 24 patients and complete in 2; after median roughly 69 months follow-up, around 14 stayed in remission and roughly twelve progressed. On average, each sample yielded about 250,000 productive templates and roughly 95,000 productive rearrangements. All remission and progressive disease samples were collected while patients were still receiving ibrutinib. Longitudinal samples were obtainable from about 30% of the roughly 90 participants in the trial. Response samples were taken after a median of approximately a year on treatment, ranging from 6 to 36 months. Cryopreserved peripheral blood mononuclear cells were obtained prior to treatment, at the time of response, and at either disease progression or sustained remission. Study-wide conclusions, independent of this receptor: Public clonotypes were found to be uncommon and were observed to contract or remain stable during treatment; the increase in clonality was shown to reflect expansion of private clonotypes at ibrutinib response. At baseline, clonality was higher than in age-matched healthy donors and showed a strong correlation with circulating CD8+ T-cell counts. Clonality increased at ibrutinib response, stayed stable in sustained remission, and fell back toward baseline at progression. Sampling times were not matched between patients in sustained remission and patients whose disease was progressing, and lymph node repertoires were not examined.

Of note for this clone: The antigen it binds to is not known. No per-base quality is available; no much larger clone lies one base away.

On a MiSeq, deep resolution sequencing aimed for a depth between 1 in 1 million and 1 in 200,000 T cells, with each clonotype covered roughly 10x on average. The immunoSEQ hsTCRB Kit was used to generate the TCR beta libraries. The authors' analysis ran thus. ImmunoSEQ Data Assistant and ImmunoSEQ Analyzer were used for data analysis, and V, D and J genes were assigned according to IMGT definitions. Clonality, with values ranging from 0 to 1, was calculated as one minus the normalized Shannon entropy of productive rearrangement frequencies. Only overrepresented clonotypes making up at least 0.05% of each patient's repertoire were included in the public clonotype analysis. About a dozen repertoires from age-matched healthy donors, obtained from immuneACCESS, served as clonality controls. In its TCRdb copy, this immuneACCESS table keeps in-frame sequences only and misses some clones. Where compared with another copy, unresolved V genes explain less than half of these, and the others have no known cause. Clonal size and the V and J genes are those of that table, whereas D and trimming came from the DNA. This sample lists some 93,000 clones; around 73% were detected once. The ten top clones hold about 34% of the sample.

Including the terminal cysteine and phenylalanine, the CDR3 comprises 14 residues. The only DNA kept is the CDR3, 42 bases in frame from the first base. At the junction V is shortened by 1 base and J by 7 bases, with 10 bases in between. CDR1 and CDR2 were assigned from the germline V gene as SGHTA and FQGNSA. This specimen's time point label, interpreted: about a year on ibrutinib. Around 2 micrograms of genomic DNA were extracted from cryopreserved PBMCs for TCR beta library preparation. Longitudinal blood samples from CLL patients on ibrutinib monotherapy underwent high-throughput TCR beta sequencing. The patients took part in an open-label, single-center phase 2 trial of ibrutinib monotherapy.

Sequenced material: PBMCs, taken after 12 months of ibrutinib treatment. Here the chain combines TRBV7-2 and TRBJ1-4, with a weak D call of TRBD1 (6 bases match). The TCR was taken from a human donor with chronic lymphocytic leukemia. CDR3 sequence: CASSLGQGSEKLFF. The DNA sequence is TGTGCCAGCAGCTTAGGGCAGGGGAGTGAAAAACTGTTTTTT.